This record covers a single T cell receptor beta chain. CDR3 size: 18 residues. Germline CDR1 MNHEY, CDR2 SVGAGI. V was pared by 0 bases and J by 0 bases, with 15 bases between. This entry is derived from a study of CD8 T cells in Susac syndrome. Random hexamers were used to reverse transcribe the RNA input (roughly 0.5 to 1 ug). TCRdb recomputed calls from the immunoSEQ multiplex PCR reads with MiXCR, one row per CDR3 protein. The table has over 120,000 distinct CDR3 sequences, roughly 95% seen once; the top ten hold over 0.07%. FACS was used to enrich TEMRA cells, whereas the CD8+ and CD4+ T cells were obtained by negative isolation.

Sample: CD4+ T cells from PBMCs. This receptor was taken from a human donor in good health. This chain connects TRBV6-5 to TRBJ1-3; no reliable D call. CDR3 region: CASSYSNGKGYSGNTIYF. The CDR3 DNA reads TGTGCCAGCAGTTACTCGAATGGAAAGGGCTACTCTGGAAACACCATATATTTT.